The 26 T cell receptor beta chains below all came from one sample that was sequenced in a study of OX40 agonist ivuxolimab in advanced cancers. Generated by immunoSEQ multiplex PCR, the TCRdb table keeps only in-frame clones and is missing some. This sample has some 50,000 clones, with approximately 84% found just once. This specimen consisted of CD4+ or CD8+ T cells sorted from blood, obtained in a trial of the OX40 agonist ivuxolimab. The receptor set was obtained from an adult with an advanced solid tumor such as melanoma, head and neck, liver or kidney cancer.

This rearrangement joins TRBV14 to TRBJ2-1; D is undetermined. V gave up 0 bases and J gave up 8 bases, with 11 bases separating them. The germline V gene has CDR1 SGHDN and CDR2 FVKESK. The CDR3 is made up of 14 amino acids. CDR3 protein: CASSQDVGWDEQFF. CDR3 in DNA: TGTGCCAGCAGCCAAGATGTCGGGTGGGATGAGCAGTTCTTC.

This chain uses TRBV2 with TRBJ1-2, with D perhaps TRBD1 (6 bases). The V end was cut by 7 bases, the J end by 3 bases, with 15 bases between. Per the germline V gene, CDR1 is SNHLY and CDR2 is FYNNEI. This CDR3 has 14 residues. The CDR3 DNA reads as TGTGCCAGCACCGACTACACAGGGCACTATGGCTACACCTTC. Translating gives CASTDYTGHYGYTF.

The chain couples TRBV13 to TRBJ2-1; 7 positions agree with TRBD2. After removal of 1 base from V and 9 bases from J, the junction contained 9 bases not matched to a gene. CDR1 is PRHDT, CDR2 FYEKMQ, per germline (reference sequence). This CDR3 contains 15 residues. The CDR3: CASSLDSGRMGEQFF. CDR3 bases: TGTGCCAGCAGCTTAGACTCCGGGAGGATGGGTGAGCAGTTCTTC.

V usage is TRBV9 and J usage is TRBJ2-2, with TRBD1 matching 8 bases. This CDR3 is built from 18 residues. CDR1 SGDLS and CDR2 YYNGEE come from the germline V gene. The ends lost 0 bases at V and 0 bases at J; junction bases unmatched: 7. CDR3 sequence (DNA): TGTGCCAGCAGCGTAGCGCCAGGGGGCGTCGCGAACACCGGGGAGCTGTTTTTT. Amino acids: CASSVAPGGVANTGELFF. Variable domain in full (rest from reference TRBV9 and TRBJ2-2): DSGVTQTPKHLITATGQRVTLRCSPRSGDLSVYWYQQSLDQGLQFLIQYYNGEERAKGNILERFSAQQFPDLHSELNLSSLELGDSALYFCASSVAPGGVANTGELFFGEGSRLTVL.

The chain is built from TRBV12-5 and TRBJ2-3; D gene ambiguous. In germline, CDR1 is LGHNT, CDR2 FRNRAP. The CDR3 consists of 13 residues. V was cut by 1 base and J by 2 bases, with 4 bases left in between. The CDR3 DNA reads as TGTGCTAGTGGTTTGGCCCACACAGATACGCAGTATTTT. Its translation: CASGLAHTDTQYF.

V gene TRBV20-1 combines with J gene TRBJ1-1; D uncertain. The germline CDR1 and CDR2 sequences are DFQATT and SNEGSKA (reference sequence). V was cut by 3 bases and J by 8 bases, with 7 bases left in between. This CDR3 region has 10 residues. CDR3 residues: CSASGLEAFF. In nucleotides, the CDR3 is TGCAGTGCTAGCGGCTTAGAAGCTTTCTTT.

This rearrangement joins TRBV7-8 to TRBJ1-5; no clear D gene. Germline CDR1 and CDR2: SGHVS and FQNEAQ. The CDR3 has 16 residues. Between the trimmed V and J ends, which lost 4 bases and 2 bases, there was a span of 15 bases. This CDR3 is CASSSSGGRRNQPQHF. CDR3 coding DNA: TGTGCCAGCAGCTCCTCTGGAGGGCGGCGCAATCAGCCCCAGCATTTT.

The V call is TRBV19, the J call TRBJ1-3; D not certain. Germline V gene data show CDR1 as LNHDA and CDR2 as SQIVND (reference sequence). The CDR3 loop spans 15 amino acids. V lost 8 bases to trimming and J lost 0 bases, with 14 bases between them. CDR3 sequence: CASLPDRSSGNTIYF. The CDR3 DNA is TGTGCCAGTCTTCCTGACCGAAGCTCTGGAAACACCATATATTTT.

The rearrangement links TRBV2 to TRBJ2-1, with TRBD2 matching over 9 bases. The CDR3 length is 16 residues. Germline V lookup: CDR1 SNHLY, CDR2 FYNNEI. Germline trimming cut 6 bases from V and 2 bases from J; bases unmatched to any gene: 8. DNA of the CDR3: TGTGCCAGCAGAATAATAGCGGGAGCCCCCTACAATGAGCAGTTCTTC. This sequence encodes CASRIIAGAPYNEQFF.

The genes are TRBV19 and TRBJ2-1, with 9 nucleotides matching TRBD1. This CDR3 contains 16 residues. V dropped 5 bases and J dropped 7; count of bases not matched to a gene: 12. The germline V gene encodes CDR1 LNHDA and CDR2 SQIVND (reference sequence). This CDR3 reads CASSPGQGTFWNEQFF. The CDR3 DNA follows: TGTGCCAGTAGTCCAGGACAGGGGACCTTTTGGAATGAGCAGTTCTTC.

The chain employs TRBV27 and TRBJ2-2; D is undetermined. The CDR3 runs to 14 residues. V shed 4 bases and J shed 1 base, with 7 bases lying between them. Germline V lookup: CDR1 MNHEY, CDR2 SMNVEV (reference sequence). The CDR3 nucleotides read TGTGCCAGCAGTTCCCTACTGAACACCGGGGAGCTGTTTTTT. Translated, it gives CASSSLLNTGELFF.

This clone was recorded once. In DNA form, the CDR3 reads TGTGCCAGCAGCTCAGGCAGGGGCGGTTCCTACGAGCAGTACTTC. Translated, it gives CASSSGRGGSYEQYF. The chain joins TRBV11-2 to TRBJ2-7; possibly TRBD1 for D (6 bases). V was pared by 4 bases and J by 1 base, with 14 bases between. CDR3 length: 15 amino acids. The V gene's germline CDR1 is SGHAT and CDR2 FQNNGV.

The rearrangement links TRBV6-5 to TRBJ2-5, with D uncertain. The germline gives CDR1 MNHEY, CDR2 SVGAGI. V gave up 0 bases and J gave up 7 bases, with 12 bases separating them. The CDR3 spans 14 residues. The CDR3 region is CASSYSGPRWTQYF. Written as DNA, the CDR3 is TGTGCCAGCAGTTACTCGGGCCCAAGATGGACCCAGTACTTC.

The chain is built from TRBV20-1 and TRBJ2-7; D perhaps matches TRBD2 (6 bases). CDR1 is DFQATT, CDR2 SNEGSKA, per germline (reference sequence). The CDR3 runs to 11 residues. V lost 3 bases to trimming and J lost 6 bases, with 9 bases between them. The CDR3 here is CSARTGVEQYF. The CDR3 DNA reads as TGCAGTGCTAGGACGGGGGTCGAGCAGTACTTC.

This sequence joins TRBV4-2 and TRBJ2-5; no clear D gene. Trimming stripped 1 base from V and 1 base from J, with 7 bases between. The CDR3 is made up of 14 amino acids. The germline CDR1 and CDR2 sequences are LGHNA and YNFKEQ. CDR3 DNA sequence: TGTGCCAGCAGCCAAGGGATAGCCCAAGAGACCCAGTACTTC. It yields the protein CASSQGIAQETQYF.

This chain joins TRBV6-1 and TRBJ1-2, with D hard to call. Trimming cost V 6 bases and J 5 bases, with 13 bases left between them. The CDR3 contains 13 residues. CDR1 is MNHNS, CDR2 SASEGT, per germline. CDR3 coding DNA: TGTGCCAGCAGGCTGGACCAAGCTTATGGCTACACCTTC. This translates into CASRLDQAYGYTF.

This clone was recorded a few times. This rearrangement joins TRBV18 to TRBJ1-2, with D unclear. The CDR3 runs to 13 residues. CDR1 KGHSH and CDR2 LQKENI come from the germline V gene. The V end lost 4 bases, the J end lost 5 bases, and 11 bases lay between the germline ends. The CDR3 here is CASSRGQNYGYTF. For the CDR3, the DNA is TGTGCCAGCTCACGTGGCCAGAATTATGGCTACACCTTC.

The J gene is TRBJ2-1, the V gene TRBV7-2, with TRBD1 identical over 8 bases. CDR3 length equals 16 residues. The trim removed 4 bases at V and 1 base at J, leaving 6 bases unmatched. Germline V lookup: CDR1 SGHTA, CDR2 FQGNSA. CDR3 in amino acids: CASSSQGAMSYNEQFF. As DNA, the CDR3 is TGTGCCAGCAGCTCCCAGGGGGCTATGTCCTACAATGAGCAGTTCTTC.

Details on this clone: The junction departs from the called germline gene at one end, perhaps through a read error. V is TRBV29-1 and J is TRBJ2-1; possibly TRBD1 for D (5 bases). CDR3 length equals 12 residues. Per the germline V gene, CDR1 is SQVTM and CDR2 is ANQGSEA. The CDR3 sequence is CSVEDPGNERFF. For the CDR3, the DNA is TGCAGCGTTGAAGATCCAGGGAATGAGCGGTTCTTC.

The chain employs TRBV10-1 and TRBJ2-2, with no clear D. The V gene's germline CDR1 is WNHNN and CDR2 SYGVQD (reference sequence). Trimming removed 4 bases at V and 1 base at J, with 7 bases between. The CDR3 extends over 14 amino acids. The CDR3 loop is CASSVARNTGELFF. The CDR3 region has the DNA TGCGCCAGCAGTGTAGCCAGGAACACCGGGGAGCTGTTTTTT.

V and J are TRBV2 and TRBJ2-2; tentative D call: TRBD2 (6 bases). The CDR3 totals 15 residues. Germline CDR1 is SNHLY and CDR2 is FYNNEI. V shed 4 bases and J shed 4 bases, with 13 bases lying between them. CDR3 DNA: TGTGCCAGCAGTGCTTGGCTAGCGCCCACCGGGGAGCTGTTTTTT. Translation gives CASSAWLAPTGELFF.

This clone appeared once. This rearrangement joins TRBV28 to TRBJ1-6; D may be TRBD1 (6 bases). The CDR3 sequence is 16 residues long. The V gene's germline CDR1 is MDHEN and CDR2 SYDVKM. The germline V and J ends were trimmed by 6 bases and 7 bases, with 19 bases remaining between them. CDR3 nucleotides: TGTGCCAGCAGGGAGGGGGGTTTGAAGAAGAATTCACCCCTCCACTTT. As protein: CASREGGLKKNSPLHF.

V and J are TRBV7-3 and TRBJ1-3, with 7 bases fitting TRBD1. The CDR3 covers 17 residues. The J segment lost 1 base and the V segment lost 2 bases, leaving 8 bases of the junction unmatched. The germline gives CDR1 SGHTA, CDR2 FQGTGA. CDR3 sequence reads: CASSLDDRAVSGNTIYF. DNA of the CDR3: TGTGCCAGCAGCTTAGATGACAGGGCCGTTTCTGGAAACACCATATATTTT.

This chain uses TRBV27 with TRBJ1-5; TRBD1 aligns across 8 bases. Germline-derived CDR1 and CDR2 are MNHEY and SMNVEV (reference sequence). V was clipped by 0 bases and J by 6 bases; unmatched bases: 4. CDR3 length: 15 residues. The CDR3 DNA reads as TGTGCCAGCAGTTTATCCTCCGGGACAGGTCAGCCCCAGCATTTT. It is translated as CASSLSSGTGQPQHF.

The CDR3 coding sequence is TGTGCCAGCAGTGCTCAGGGGTCTGGGGCCAACGTCCTGACTTTC. It is translated as CASSAQGSGANVLTF. The V and J genes are TRBV6-1 and TRBJ2-6; tentatively, D is TRBD1 (6 bases). V was trimmed by 4 bases and J by 1 base, leaving 8 bases between them. The CDR3 contains 15 residues. The germline V gene has CDR1 MNHNS and CDR2 SASEGT.

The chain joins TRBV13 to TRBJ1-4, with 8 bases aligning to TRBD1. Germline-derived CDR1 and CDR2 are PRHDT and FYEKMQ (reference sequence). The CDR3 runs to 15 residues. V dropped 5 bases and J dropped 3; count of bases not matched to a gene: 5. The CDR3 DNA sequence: TGTGCCAGCAGCCCACGGGACAGGCCTAATGAAAAACTGTTTTTT. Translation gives CASSPRDRPNEKLFF.